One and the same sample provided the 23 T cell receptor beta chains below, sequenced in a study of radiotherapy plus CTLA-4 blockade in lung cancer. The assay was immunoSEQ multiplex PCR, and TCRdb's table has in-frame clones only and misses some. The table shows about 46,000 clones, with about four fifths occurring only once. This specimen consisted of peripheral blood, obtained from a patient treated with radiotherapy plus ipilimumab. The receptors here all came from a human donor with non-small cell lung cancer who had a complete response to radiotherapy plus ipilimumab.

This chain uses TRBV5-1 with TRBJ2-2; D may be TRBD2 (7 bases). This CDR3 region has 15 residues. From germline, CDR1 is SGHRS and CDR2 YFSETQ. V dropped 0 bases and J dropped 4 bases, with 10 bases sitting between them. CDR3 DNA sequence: TGCGCCAGCAGCTTGGGCGGGGGCACCACCGGGGAGCTGTTTTTT. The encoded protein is CASSLGGGTTGELFF.

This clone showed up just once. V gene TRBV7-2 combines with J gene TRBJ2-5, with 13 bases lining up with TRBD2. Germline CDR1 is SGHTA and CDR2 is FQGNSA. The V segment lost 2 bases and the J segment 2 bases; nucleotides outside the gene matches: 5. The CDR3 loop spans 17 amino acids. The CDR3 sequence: CASSLRRLAGGQETQYF. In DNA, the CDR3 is TGTGCCAGCAGCTTAAGAAGACTAGCGGGAGGACAAGAGACCCAGTACTTC.

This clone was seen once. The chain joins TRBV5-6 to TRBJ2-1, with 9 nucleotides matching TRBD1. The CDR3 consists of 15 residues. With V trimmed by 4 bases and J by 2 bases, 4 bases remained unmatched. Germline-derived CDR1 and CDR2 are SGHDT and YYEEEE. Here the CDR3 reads CASSPTGGTYNEQFF. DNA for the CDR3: TGTGCCAGCAGCCCGACAGGGGGGACCTACAATGAGCAGTTCTTC.

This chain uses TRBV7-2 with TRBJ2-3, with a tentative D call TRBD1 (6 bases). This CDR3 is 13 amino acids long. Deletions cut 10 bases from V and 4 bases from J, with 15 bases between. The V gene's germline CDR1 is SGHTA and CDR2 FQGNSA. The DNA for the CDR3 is TGTGCCACAGCCCAGGGGCGGCCAGATACGCAGTATTTT. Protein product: CATAQGRPDTQYF.

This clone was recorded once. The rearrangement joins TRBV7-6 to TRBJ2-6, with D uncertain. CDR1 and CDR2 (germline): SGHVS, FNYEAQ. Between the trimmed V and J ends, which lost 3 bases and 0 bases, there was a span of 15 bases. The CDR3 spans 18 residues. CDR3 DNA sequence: TGTGCCAGCAGCTTGGGCAGGCCATTTCTCTCTGGGGCCAACGTCCTGACTTTC. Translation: CASSLGRPFLSGANVLTF.

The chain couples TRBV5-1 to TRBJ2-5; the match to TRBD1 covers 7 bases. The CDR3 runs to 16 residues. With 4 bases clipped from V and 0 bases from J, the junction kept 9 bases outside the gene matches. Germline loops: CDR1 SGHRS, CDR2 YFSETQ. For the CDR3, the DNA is TGCGCCAGCAGCCCATTGGACAGGAGGCACCAAGAGACCCAGTACTTC. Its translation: CASSPLDRRHQETQYF.

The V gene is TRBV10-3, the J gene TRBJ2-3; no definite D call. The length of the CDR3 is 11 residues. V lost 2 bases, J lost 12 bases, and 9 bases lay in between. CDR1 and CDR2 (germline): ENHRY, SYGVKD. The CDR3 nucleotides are TGTGCCATCAGTGAGGGGCCCCAACAGTATTTT. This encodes CAISEGPQQYF.

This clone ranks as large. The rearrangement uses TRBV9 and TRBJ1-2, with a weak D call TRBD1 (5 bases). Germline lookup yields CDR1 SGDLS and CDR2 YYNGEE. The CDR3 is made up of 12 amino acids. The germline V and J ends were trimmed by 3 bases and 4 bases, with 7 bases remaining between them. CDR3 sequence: CASSDQGYGYTF. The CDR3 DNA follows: TGTGCCAGCAGCGATCAGGGCTATGGCTACACCTTC.

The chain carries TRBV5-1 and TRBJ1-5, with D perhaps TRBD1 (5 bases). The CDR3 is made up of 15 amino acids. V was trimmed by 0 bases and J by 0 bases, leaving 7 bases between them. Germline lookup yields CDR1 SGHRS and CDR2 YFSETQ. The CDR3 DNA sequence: TGCGCCAGCAGCTTGGAAGGGGCTAGCAATCAGCCCCAGCATTTT. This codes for CASSLEGASNQPQHF.

CDR3 residues: CASSQASGGHSYNEQFF. In nucleotides, the CDR3 is TGCGCCAGCAGCCAAGCAAGCGGGGGTCACTCCTACAATGAGCAGTTCTTC. The V call is TRBV4-3, the J call TRBJ2-1, with TRBD2 identical over 8 bases. This CDR3 has 17 residues. Losses at the gene ends were 1 base for V and 0 bases for J; bases not matched to a gene: 5. Germline-derived CDR1 and CDR2 are LGHNA and YSLEER.

The CDR3 DNA sequence: TGCGCCAGCAGTCGGACAGGACTCGGGCTAGAAAAACTGTTTTTT. Its protein product is CASSRTGLGLEKLFF. The rearrangement joins TRBV5-1 to TRBJ1-4, with TRBD1 matching 7 bases. V shed 5 bases, J shed 8 bases, and the junction held 12 bases outside the gene matches. The germline gives CDR1 SGHRS, CDR2 YFSETQ. CDR3 length equals 15 residues.

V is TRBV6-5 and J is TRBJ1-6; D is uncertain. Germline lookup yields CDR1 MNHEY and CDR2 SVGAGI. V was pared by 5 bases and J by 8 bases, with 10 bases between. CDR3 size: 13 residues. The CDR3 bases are TGTGCCAGCAGTACTATAGGTGATTCACCCCTCCACTTT. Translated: CASSTIGDSPLHF.

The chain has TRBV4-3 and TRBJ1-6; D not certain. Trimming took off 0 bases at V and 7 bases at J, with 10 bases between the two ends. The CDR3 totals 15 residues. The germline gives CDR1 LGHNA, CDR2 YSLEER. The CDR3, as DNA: TGCGCCAGCAGCCAAGAATCAACTTTCAATTCACCCCTCCACTTT. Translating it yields CASSQESTFNSPLHF.

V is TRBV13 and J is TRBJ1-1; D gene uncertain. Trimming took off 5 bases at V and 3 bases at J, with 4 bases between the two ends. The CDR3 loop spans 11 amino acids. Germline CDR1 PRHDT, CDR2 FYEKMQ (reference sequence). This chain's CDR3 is CASSQYTEAFF. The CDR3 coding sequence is TGTGCCAGCAGCCAATACACTGAAGCTTTCTTT. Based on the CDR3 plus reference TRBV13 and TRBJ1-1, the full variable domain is AAGVIQSPRHLIKEKRETATLKCYPIPRHDTVYWYQQGPGQDPQFLISFYEKMQSDKGSIPDRFSAQQFSDYHSELNMSSLELGDSALYFCASSQYTEAFFGQGTRLTVV.

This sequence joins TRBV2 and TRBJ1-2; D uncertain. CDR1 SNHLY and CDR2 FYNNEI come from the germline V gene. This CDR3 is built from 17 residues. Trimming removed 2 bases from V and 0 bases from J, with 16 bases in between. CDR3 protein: CASSEIYDSEPNYGYTF. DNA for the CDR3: TGTGCCAGCAGTGAAATCTATGACTCCGAACCTAACTATGGCTACACCTTC.

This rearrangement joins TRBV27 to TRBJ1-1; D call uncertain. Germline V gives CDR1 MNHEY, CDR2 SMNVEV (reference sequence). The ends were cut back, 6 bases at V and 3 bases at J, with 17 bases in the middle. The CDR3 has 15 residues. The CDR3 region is CASSQPRGGYTEAFF. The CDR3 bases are TGTGCCAGCAGCCAACCACGGGGAGGTTACACTGAAGCTTTCTTT.

CDR3 region: CASSPPAGYNQPQHF. CDR3 nucleotides: TGTGCCAGCTCACCACCGGCAGGATACAATCAGCCCCAGCATTTT. The chain has TRBV18 and TRBJ1-5; D not certain. CDR3 length: 15 amino acids. Trimming left V 0 bases short and J 3 bases short, with 9 bases between. Germline V gene data show CDR1 as KGHSH and CDR2 as LQKENI.

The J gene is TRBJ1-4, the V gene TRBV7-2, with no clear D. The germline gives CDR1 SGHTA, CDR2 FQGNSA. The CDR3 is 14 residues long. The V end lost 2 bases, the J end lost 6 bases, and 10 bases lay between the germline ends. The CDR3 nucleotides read TGTGCCAGCAGCTTAAGACGGAGGGATGAAAAACTGTTTTTT. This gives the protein CASSLRRRDEKLFF.

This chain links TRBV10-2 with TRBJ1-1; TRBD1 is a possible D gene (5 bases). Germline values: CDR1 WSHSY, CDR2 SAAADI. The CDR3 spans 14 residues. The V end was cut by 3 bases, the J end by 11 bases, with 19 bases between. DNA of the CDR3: TGCGCCAGCAGTGATCAACGGGACTCCGGTGGGGCTTTCTTT. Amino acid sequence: CASSDQRDSGGAFF.

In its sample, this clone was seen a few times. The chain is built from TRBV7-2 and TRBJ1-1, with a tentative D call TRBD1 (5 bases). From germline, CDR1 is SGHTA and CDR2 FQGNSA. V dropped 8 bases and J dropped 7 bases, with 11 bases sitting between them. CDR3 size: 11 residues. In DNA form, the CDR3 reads TGTGCCAGCGGGGGGGAGATTGAAGCTTTCTTT. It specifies CASGGEIEAFF.

CDR3 in DNA: TGTGCCAGCAGCCCTGACGCGGGCAGAAACACTGAAGCTTTCTTT. Translation: CASSPDAGRNTEAFF. V usage is TRBV5-6 and J usage is TRBJ1-1, with D hard to call. The length of the CDR3 is 15 residues. V shed 4 bases and J shed 2 bases, with 15 bases lying between them. Germline loops: CDR1 SGHDT, CDR2 YYEEEE.

This CDR3 is CASSAYGTGGNYGYTF. In DNA form, the CDR3 reads TGTGCCAGCAGCGCGTACGGGACAGGGGGGAACTATGGCTACACCTTC. The rearrangement joins TRBV7-2 to TRBJ1-2, with 11 bases that match TRBD1. The germline V gene has CDR1 SGHTA and CDR2 FQGNSA. CDR3 length: 16 residues. Unmatched junction bases numbered 7, after V lost 5 bases and J lost 2 bases.

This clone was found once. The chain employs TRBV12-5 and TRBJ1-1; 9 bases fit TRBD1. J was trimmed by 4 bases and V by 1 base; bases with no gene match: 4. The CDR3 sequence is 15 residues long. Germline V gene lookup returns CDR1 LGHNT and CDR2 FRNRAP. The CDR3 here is CASGLAQGAGTEAFF. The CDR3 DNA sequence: TGTGCTAGTGGTTTGGCACAGGGGGCGGGCACTGAAGCTTTCTTT.